This T cell receptor (beta chain) was recovered during a study of T cell responses to AZD1222 COVID-19 vaccine. Study information: It was second doses at about 4 or about 12 weeks that were pooled.

This table comes from immunoSEQ multiplex PCR, and its TCRdb copy is limited to in-frame clones, with some not included. The sample has about 130,000 clones, 70% to 90% seen once. The table lists this clone with a few counts. V lost 0 bases to trimming and J lost 7 bases; unmatched junction nucleotides: 7. CDR1 and CDR2 (germline): SGHKS, YYEKEE (reference sequence). This CDR3 has 16 amino acids. The input for sequencing was peripheral blood, taken on day 0 of AZD1222 vaccination. This chain links TRBV5-5 with TRBJ2-1; the match to TRBD2 covers 10 bases. This TCR derives from an adult in good health. The CDR3, as DNA: TGTGCCAGCAGCTTGGAACGTAGCGGGAGGTTTAATGAGCAGTTCTTC. Translated, it gives CASSLERSGRFNEQFF.